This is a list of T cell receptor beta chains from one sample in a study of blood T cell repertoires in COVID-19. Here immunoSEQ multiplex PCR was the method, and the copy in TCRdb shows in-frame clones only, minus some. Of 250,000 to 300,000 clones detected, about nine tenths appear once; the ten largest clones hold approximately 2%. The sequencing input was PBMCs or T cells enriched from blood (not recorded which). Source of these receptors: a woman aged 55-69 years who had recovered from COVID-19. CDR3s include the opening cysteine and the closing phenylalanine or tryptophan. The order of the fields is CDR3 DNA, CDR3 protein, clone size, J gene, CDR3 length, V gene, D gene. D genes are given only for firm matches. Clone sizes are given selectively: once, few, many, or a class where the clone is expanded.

CDR3 DNA: TGTGCCAGCAGCTTGGAACTAGCGGGAGGGTTATACGAGCAGTACTTC; CDR3 protein: CASSLELAGGLYEQYF; clone size: NA; J gene: TRBJ2-7; CDR3 length: 16; V gene: TRBV11-2; D gene: TRBD2
CDR3 DNA: TGTGCCACCTTGCCACAGGCTAATGAAAAACTGTTTTTT; CDR3 protein: CATLPQANEKLFF; clone size: NA; J gene: TRBJ1-4; CDR3 length: 13; V gene: TRBV2; D gene: NA
CDR3 DNA: TGTGCCAGCAGCTTACGGACAGGTACCTACGAGCAGTACTTC; CDR3 protein: CASSLRTGTYEQYF; clone size: NA; J gene: TRBJ2-7; CDR3 length: 14; V gene: TRBV11-2; D gene: TRBD1
CDR3 DNA: TGTGCCAGCAGTGTTGACAGGGGAGTCTACACCTTC; CDR3 protein: CASSVDRGVYTF; clone size: NA; J gene: TRBJ1-2; CDR3 length: 12; V gene: TRBV28; D gene: TRBD1
CDR3 DNA: TGCAGCGTCCCGAGACGGGACAAGATAGATACGCAGTATTTT; CDR3 protein: CSVPRRDKIDTQYF; clone size: NA; J gene: TRBJ2-3; CDR3 length: 14; V gene: TRBV29-1; D gene: NA
CDR3 DNA: TGTGCCAGCAGTCCTTCGACAGGGGACCTCCCCTACGAGCAGTACTTC; CDR3 protein: CASSPSTGDLPYEQYF; clone size: NA; J gene: TRBJ2-7; CDR3 length: 16; V gene: TRBV27; D gene: TRBD1
CDR3 DNA: TGTGCCTGGAGGGGGACAGGGAGTTACACCATATATTTT; CDR3 protein: CAWRGTGSYTIYF; clone size: NA; J gene: TRBJ1-3; CDR3 length: 13; V gene: TRBV30; D gene: TRBD1
CDR3 DNA: TGTGCCAGCAGTTTATTTAGGAACACTGAAGCTTTCTTT; CDR3 protein: CASSLFRNTEAFF; clone size: NA; J gene: TRBJ1-1; CDR3 length: 13; V gene: TRBV12-3/TRBV12-4; D gene: NA
CDR3 DNA: TGTGCCAGCAGCCGGCCGTCTAGCACAGATACGCAGTATTTT; CDR3 protein: CASSRPSSTDTQYF; clone size: NA; J gene: TRBJ2-3; CDR3 length: 14; V gene: TRBV3-1/TRBV3-2; D gene: NA
CDR3 DNA: TGTGCCACCAGATGGACAGGGACGGACTATGGCTACACCTTC; CDR3 protein: CATRWTGTDYGYTF; clone size: NA; J gene: TRBJ1-2; CDR3 length: 14; V gene: TRBV15; D gene: TRBD1
CDR3 DNA: TGTGCCAGCAGAACGAATCTAGCGGGAGCCTACAATGAGCAGTTCTTC; CDR3 protein: CASRTNLAGAYNEQFF; clone size: NA; J gene: TRBJ2-1; CDR3 length: 16; V gene: TRBV5-5; D gene: TRBD2
CDR3 DNA: TGTGCCAGCAGTCTACCAGACAGGGTCTCCTACGAGCAGTACTTC; CDR3 protein: CASSLPDRVSYEQYF; clone size: NA; J gene: TRBJ2-7; CDR3 length: 15; V gene: TRBV28; D gene: TRBD1
CDR3 DNA: TGTGCCAGCAGGGGGGGGACAGGGATGATCGATTCACCCCTCCACTTT; CDR3 protein: CASRGGTGMIDSPLHF; clone size: NA; J gene: TRBJ1-6; CDR3 length: 16; V gene: TRBV2; D gene: TRBD1
CDR3 DNA: TGTGCTAGTGGTTCTAGAAGGGGGACTGAAGCTTTCTTT; CDR3 protein: CASGSRRGTEAFF; clone size: NA; J gene: TRBJ1-1; CDR3 length: 13; V gene: TRBV12-5; D gene: NA
CDR3 DNA: TGTGCCAGCAGCCAAGAGAAGCGGGAGGGCCGGAAGCAGTACTTC; CDR3 protein: CASSQEKREGRKQYF; clone size: NA; J gene: TRBJ2-7; CDR3 length: 15; V gene: TRBV4-2; D gene: TRBD2
CDR3 DNA: TGTGCCAGCAAGTATTCGGCAGGGACCGGGGAGCTGTTTTTT; CDR3 protein: CASKYSAGTGELFF; clone size: once; J gene: TRBJ2-2; CDR3 length: 14; V gene: TRBV6-5; D gene: NA
CDR3 DNA: TGTGCCAGCAGCGTATACAGGGGAAACGAGCAGTACTTC; CDR3 protein: CASSVYRGNEQYF; clone size: NA; J gene: TRBJ2-7; CDR3 length: 13; V gene: TRBV7-2; D gene: TRBD1
CDR3 DNA: TGTGCCAGCAGTCCCCAATCCCGGCGGTATCAGCCCCAGCATTTT; CDR3 protein: CASSPQSRRYQPQHF; clone size: NA; J gene: TRBJ1-5; CDR3 length: 15; V gene: TRBV28; D gene: NA
CDR3 DNA: TGTGCCAGCAGTTTTTATAGTCAAGAGACCCAGTACTTC; CDR3 protein: CASSFYSQETQYF; clone size: NA; J gene: TRBJ2-5; CDR3 length: 13; V gene: TRBV28; D gene: NA
CDR3 DNA: TGTGCCAGCAGCCCGGCCCCGGGGGGTGAGACCCAGTACTTC; CDR3 protein: CASSPAPGGETQYF; clone size: NA; J gene: TRBJ2-5; CDR3 length: 14; V gene: TRBV7-8; D gene: TRBD2
CDR3 DNA: TGTGCCAGCAGCTTACGGGGGGGCACCGGGGAGCTGTTTTTT; CDR3 protein: CASSLRGGTGELFF; clone size: NA; J gene: TRBJ2-2; CDR3 length: 14; V gene: TRBV7-8; D gene: TRBD2
CDR3 DNA: NA; CDR3 protein: CASRDSAISPSIF; clone size: NA; J gene: TRBJ1-5; CDR3 length: 13; V gene: TRBV19; D gene: NA
CDR3 DNA: TGCGCCAGCAGCCCAAACCCCCGGGTGCAAGAGACCCAGTACTTC; CDR3 protein: CASSPNPRVQETQYF; clone size: NA; J gene: TRBJ2-5; CDR3 length: 15; V gene: TRBV4-1; D gene: NA
CDR3 DNA: TGCAGCGTTGTGGGGGACAGGGGGGTAGAGACCCAGTACTTC; CDR3 protein: CSVVGDRGVETQYF; clone size: NA; J gene: TRBJ2-5; CDR3 length: 14; V gene: TRBV29-1; D gene: TRBD1